The 17 T cell receptor beta chains listed next were all sequenced from one sample in a study of Tregs in tolerant kidney transplant recipients. Clones were read by immunoSEQ multiplex PCR, and TCRdb kept only the in-frame ones, dropping some. Listed are around 33,000 clones; 14% falls within the top ten. Material: CD8+ T cells from blood, obtained before the transplant. Every receptor here comes from a human donor who received a combined kidney and bone marrow transplant.

On this clone itself: The CDR3 goes on 3 residues after the read ends, and that part is filled in from the germline J gene. The V and J genes are TRBV6-2 or TRBV6-3 and TRBJ2-7; D possibly uses TRBD1 or TRBD2 (5 bases each). Germline loops: CDR1 MNHEY, CDR2 SVGEGT. The CDR3 totals 17 residues. Between the trimmed V and J ends, which lost 0 bases and 2 bases, there was a span of 17 bases. The CDR3 sequence is CASSYSSEGQLTYEQYF. The part of the CDR3 DNA that was read is TGTGCCAGCAGTTACTCGAGTGAGGGGCAGCTAACCTACGAG.

Turning to this clone: The read halts 3 residues ahead of the CDR3 end, with the missing end drawn from the germline J gene. The chain employs TRBV7-2 and TRBJ2-7; 13 nucleotides line up with TRBD2. J was trimmed by 5 bases and V by 2 bases; bases with no gene match: 0. This CDR3 region has 14 residues. Germline lookup yields CDR1 SGHTA and CDR2 FQGNSA. CDR3 bases read: TGTGCCAGCAGCTTAACTAGCGGGAGGGACGAG. Translating gives CASSLTSGRDE. The complete CDR3 sequence is CASSLTSGRDEQYF.

To note about this clone: The CDR3 extends 3 residues past the end of the read, so its final part is completed from the germline J gene. The chain recombines TRBV10-3 with TRBJ2-7, with 7 positions matching TRBD2. J was trimmed by 3 bases and V by 7 bases; bases with no gene match: 6. Germline lookup yields CDR1 ENHRY and CDR2 SYGVKD. This CDR3 region has 13 residues. CDR3 bases read: TGTGCCATCACTAGCGGCAATTTCTACGAG. Translated: CAITSGNFYE. The whole CDR3 is CAITSGNFYEQYF.

On this clone: The read ends 3 residues before the CDR3 terminus; that terminus is restored from the germline J gene. The V and J genes are TRBV7-2 and TRBJ2-1; 10 positions match TRBD2. The V gene end was trimmed by 3 bases and the J gene end by 7 bases; junction bases not matched to a gene: 6. This CDR3 spans 15 amino acids. Germline values: CDR1 SGHTA, CDR2 FQGNSA. The CDR3 sequence is CASSFVAGGRNEQFF. The part of the CDR3 DNA that was read is TGTGCCAGCAGCTTTGTAGCGGGAGGTCGTAATGAG.

With respect to this clone: The read ends 3 residues early relative to the CDR3; the germline J gene fills the gap. This chain uses TRBV2 with TRBJ2-1, with 11 bases matching TRBD2. This CDR3 has 16 amino acids. V lost 1 base to trimming and J lost 7 bases; unmatched junction nucleotides: 6. Germline V gene lookup returns CDR1 SNHLY and CDR2 FYNNEI. CDR3: CASSEVAGGNWNEQFF. Incomplete CDR3 DNA: TGTGCCAGCAGTGAAGTAGCGGGAGGGAATTGGAATGAG.

A remark on this clone: Read sequence stops 3 residues before the CDR3 end, and the germline J gene provides the missing end. The J gene is TRBJ1-3, the V gene TRBV7-8, with TRBD1 matching 7 bases. V was clipped by 2 bases and J by 2 bases; unmatched bases: 3. The CDR3 length is 15 residues. Looked up from germline, CDR1 is SGHVS and CDR2 is FQNEAQ. CDR3 region: CASSLYGQAGNTIYF. Incomplete CDR3 DNA: TGTGCCAGCAGCTTATATGGACAGGCTGGAAACACC.

Regarding this clone: The read comes to an end 3 residues before the CDR3 does, leaving the germline J gene to fill in the end. V and J are TRBV30 and TRBJ2-7; TRBD2 aligns across 15 bases. CDR1 and CDR2 from the germline V gene are GTSNPN and SVGIG (reference sequence). The CDR3 runs 15 residues. V shed 2 bases, J shed 3 bases, and the junction held 2 bases outside the gene matches. Incomplete CDR3 DNA: TGTGCCTGGAGTCAGGGACTAGCGGGAGGCTACGAG. It encodes CAWSQGLAGGYE. The entire CDR3 protein reads CAWSQGLAGGYEQYF.

Comment on this clone: The sequence runs out 3 residues before the end of the CDR3; the remainder is reconstructed from the germline J gene. The chain uses TRBV29-1 and TRBJ2-7, with TRBD2 identical over 7 bases. Germline assignment: CDR1 SQVTM and CDR2 ANQGSEA. The length of the CDR3 is 15 residues. V lost 3 bases, J lost 3 bases, and 11 bases stayed unmatched. The covered CDR3 bases are TGCAGCGTTGAGTCGTTTCTAGCGGAGCACTACGAG. As protein: CSVESFLAEHYE. The complete CDR3 sequence is CSVESFLAEHYEQYF.

The DNA read from the CDR3 is TGTGCCAGCAGCCAGGGGGGACTAGCGGGAGGTTTCTCCTACGAG. Its translation: CASSQGGLAGGFSYE. The complete CDR3 reads CASSQGGLAGGFSYEQYF. The V call is TRBV7-6, the J call TRBJ2-7; 15 bases line up with TRBD2. The observed sequence ends 3 residues before the CDR3 terminus, with the missing tail filled in from the germline J gene. This CDR3 has 18 amino acids. CDR1 SGHVS and CDR2 FNYEAQ come from the germline V gene. V shed 5 bases and J 0 bases; nucleotides not matched to a gene: 8.

Notes on this clone: The read ends 3 residues before the CDR3 terminus; that terminus is restored from the germline J gene. The V and J genes are TRBV13 and TRBJ2-1; 11 positions agree with TRBD2. Unmatched junction bases numbered 9, after V lost 3 bases and J lost 5 bases. The CDR3 contains 17 residues. The germline V gene has CDR1 PRHDT and CDR2 FYEKMQ (reference sequence). The sequenced CDR3 bases are TGTGCCAGCAGCTTTAGCGGGAGGGCAGGATCGGACAATGAG. Amino acid sequence: CASSFSGRAGSDNE. The full CDR3 protein is CASSFSGRAGSDNEQFF.

Comment on this clone: The read comes to an end 3 residues before the CDR3 does, leaving the germline J gene to fill in the end. The chain has TRBV7-9 and TRBJ2-7, with 10 bases fitting TRBD1. V dropped 5 bases and J dropped 5; count of bases not matched to a gene: 9. The germline CDR1 and CDR2 sequences are SEHNR and FQNEAQ (reference sequence). There are 15 residues in the CDR3. The CDR3 loop is CASSTRDRGEDEQYF. The part of the CDR3 DNA that was read is TGTGCCAGCAGCACTCGGGACAGGGGTGAGGACGAG.

Comment on this clone: The CDR3 end lies 3 residues beyond the end of the read and is filled in from the germline J gene. The gene calls are TRBV6-2 or TRBV6-3 and TRBJ2-7; tentatively, D is TRBD1 (5 bases). Trimming cost V 6 bases and J 3 bases, with 9 bases left between them. CDR1 and CDR2 (germline): MNHEY, SVGEGT. The CDR3 sequence is 12 residues long. CDR3 protein: CASSTGVYEQYF. The part of the CDR3 DNA that was read is TGTGCCAGCAGCACAGGAGTCTACGAG.

Of note for this clone: The CDR3 goes on 3 residues after the read ends, and that part is filled in from the germline J gene. This sequence joins TRBV19 and TRBJ1-6, with a tentative D call TRBD1 (5 bases). Germline loops: CDR1 LNHDA, CDR2 SQIVND (reference sequence). The length of the CDR3 is 13 residues. With 8 bases removed from V and 7 bases from J, the gap between germline ends came to 12 bases. The CDR3 region is CASGDSANSPLHF. Incomplete CDR3 DNA: TGTGCCAGTGGGGACTCCGCAAATTCACCC.

As regards this clone: The read terminates 3 residues ahead of where the CDR3 ends, so the germline J gene completes it. V is TRBV13 and J is TRBJ2-6; TRBD1 is a possible D gene (7 bases). Germline V gene sequence: CDR1 PRHDT, CDR2 FYEKMQ (reference sequence). The CDR3 extends over 19 amino acids. V lost 3 bases and J lost 4, with 22 bases in between. CDR3 loop: CASSFLFRGTPLGANVLTF. The covered CDR3 bases are TGTGCCAGCAGCTTTTTGTTCAGGGGGACTCCTCTGGGGGCCAACGTC.

As to this clone: The sequenced fragment ends 3 residues before the CDR3 boundary, so the rest is inferred from the germline J gene. The gene calls are TRBV19 and TRBJ1-4, with D perhaps matching TRBD1 (6 bases). The CDR3 extends over 13 amino acids. The V end lost 8 bases, the J end lost 8 bases, and 15 bases lay between the germline ends. CDR1 and CDR2 from the germline V gene are LNHDA and SQIVND (reference sequence). CDR3 protein: CASCTAGDEKLFF. CDR3 DNA (partial): TGTGCCAGTTGTACGGCAGGGGACGAAAAA.

Points on this clone: The sequenced fragment ends 3 residues before the CDR3 boundary, so the rest is inferred from the germline J gene. The rearrangement uses TRBV7-8 and TRBJ2-1, with 7 bases aligning to TRBD1. The CDR3 consists of 16 residues. Germline V gene sequence: CDR1 SGHVS, CDR2 FQNEAQ. The junction had 7 bases not matched to a gene; V was cut back by 1 base and J by 4 bases. The sequenced CDR3 bases are TGTGCCAGCAGCTTAGTGACAGGGACAATATACAATGAG. Residues: CASSLVTGTIYNE. The whole CDR3 reads CASSLVTGTIYNEQFF.

Comment on this clone: The read falls 3 residues short of the CDR3 end, and the missing part is taken from the germline J gene. V gene TRBV13 combines with J gene TRBJ2-5; 8 nucleotides match TRBD1. The germline V gene has CDR1 PRHDT and CDR2 FYEKMQ (reference sequence). The trim removed 6 bases at V and 4 bases at J, leaving 13 bases unmatched. This CDR3 is built from 16 residues. Incomplete CDR3 DNA: TGTGCCAGCAGTCAGGACCGCAGGGGGCTGGGAGAGACC. It yields the protein CASSQDRRGLGET. The entire CDR3 protein reads CASSQDRRGLGETQYF.